A selection of T cell receptor beta chains follows, all from one sample in a study of T cell repertoires in cytomegalovirus infection. Their cognate antigens are unknown. TCRdb reanalysed the reads using MiXCR and keeps one entry per CDR3 protein. Of fewer than 85,000 distinct CDR3 sequences in the sample, about half were seen once. This sample comprised CD8+ T cells from cultured PBMCs, obtained from culture after CMV antigen stimulation. These receptors were obtained from a human donor in good health (CMV status not recorded). Some clones in this sample may be carry-over from other donors' samples. Each CDR3 is given with its conserved first and last residue. A D gene is named only where the DNA matches it firmly. Part of the rows lack a size; the others show once, few, many or a class for expanded clones.

V gene: TRBV2; D gene: TRBD1; clone size: -; J gene: TRBJ1-3; CDR3 DNA: TGTGCCAGCACCGAGAGGACAGGGGGTTTGCGAGGAAACACCATATATTTT; CDR3 protein: CASTERTGGLRGNTIYF
V gene: TRBV7-8; D gene: TRBD2; clone size: once; J gene: TRBJ2-1; CDR3 DNA: TGTGCCAGCAGCTTAGAAATAGCGGGAACGCAGTTCTTC; CDR3 protein: CASSLEIAGTQFF
V gene: TRBV7-9; D gene: -; clone size: few; J gene: TRBJ2-2; CDR3 DNA: TGTGCCAGCAGCTTACTTGGGCGGGGACCGAACACCGGGGAGCTGTTTTTT; CDR3 protein: CASSLLGRGPNTGELFF
V gene: TRBV29-1; D gene: TRBD2; clone size: -; J gene: TRBJ2-1; CDR3 DNA: TGCAGCGTTGAATTTAGCGGGAGAATGGACAGAGAGCAGTTCTTC; CDR3 protein: CSVEFSGRMDREQFF
V gene: TRBV7-8; D gene: TRBD1; clone size: -; J gene: TRBJ2-5; CDR3 DNA: TGTGCCAGCAGCTTAGACAGGGGGCAGACCCAGTACTTC; CDR3 protein: CASSLDRGQTQYF
V gene: TRBV7-3; D gene: TRBD2; clone size: -; J gene: TRBJ2-3; CDR3 DNA: TGTGCCAGCAGTCCCGGGAGGACAGATACGCAGTATTTT; CDR3 protein: CASSPGRTDTQYF
V gene: TRBV7-8; D gene: -; clone size: -; J gene: TRBJ1-2; CDR3 DNA: TGTGCCAGCAGCTCAGGAGGCGATGGCTACACCTTC; CDR3 protein: CASSSGGDGYTF
V gene: TRBV6-1; D gene: TRBD2; clone size: -; J gene: TRBJ2-5; CDR3 DNA: TGTGCCAGCAGTCCAACTAGCGGGAGGACGAGAGAGACCCAGTACTTC; CDR3 protein: CASSPTSGRTRETQYF
V gene: TRBV10-2; D gene: TRBD1; clone size: once; J gene: TRBJ2-7; CDR3 DNA: TGCGCCAGCAGTCCAACCGGGACAGGGAGGTCCTACGAGCAGTACTTC; CDR3 protein: CASSPTGTGRSYEQYF
V gene: TRBV7-8; D gene: -; clone size: -; J gene: TRBJ2-1; CDR3 DNA: TGTGCCAGCAGCCACCGCGGGGGCCAAAACAATGAGCAGTTCTTC; CDR3 protein: CASSHRGGQNNEQFF
V gene: TRBV11-2; D gene: -; clone size: few; J gene: TRBJ1-1; CDR3 DNA: TGTGCCAGCAGCATGGGGGGATTCTACACTGAAGCTTTCTTT; CDR3 protein: CASSMGGFYTEAFF
V gene: TRBV7-8; D gene: TRBD1; clone size: -; J gene: TRBJ2-7; CDR3 DNA: TGTGCCAGCAGCCAACGGACAGGGGGCCCTTCCTACGAGCAGTACTTC; CDR3 protein: CASSQRTGGPSYEQYF
V gene: TRBV5-3; D gene: TRBD1; clone size: -; J gene: TRBJ1-2; CDR3 DNA: TGTGCCAGCAGCTTGGATCGGACAGGAGCCTATGGCTACACCTTC; CDR3 protein: CASSLDRTGAYGYTF
V gene: TRBV23-1; D gene: TRBD1; clone size: -; J gene: TRBJ2-2; CDR3 DNA: TGCGCCAGCAGTTTCTCGGACAGGGAGAACACCGGGGAGCTGTTTTTT; CDR3 protein: CASSFSDRENTGELFF
V gene: TRBV6-1; D gene: TRBD1; clone size: -; J gene: TRBJ2-7; CDR3 DNA: TGTGCCAGCAGCGGTTGGGACAGTCGTTTTCCCTACGAGCAGTACTTC; CDR3 protein: CASSGWDSRFPYEQYF
V gene: TRBV7-6; D gene: -; clone size: -; J gene: TRBJ2-1; CDR3 DNA: TGTGCCAGCAGCTTTAGAACACTGGATGAGCAGTTCTTC; CDR3 protein: CASSFRTLDEQFF
V gene: TRBV10-3; D gene: -; clone size: once; J gene: TRBJ1-4; CDR3 DNA: TGTGCCATCAGAGAAGAGGGCCAGGGGCTGTTTTTT; CDR3 protein: CAIREEGQGLFF
V gene: TRBV7-6; D gene: -; clone size: -; J gene: TRBJ2-2; CDR3 DNA: TGTGCCAGCAGCTTGGAGGGATCGGCAAACACCGGGGAGCTGTTTTTT; CDR3 protein: CASSLEGSANTGELFF
V gene: TRBV7-3; D gene: TRBD2; clone size: few; J gene: TRBJ2-7; CDR3 DNA: TGTGCCAGCAGCTTAACGAGCGGGGGGAGCTACGAGCAGTACTTC; CDR3 protein: CASSLTSGGSYEQYF
V gene: TRBV5-1; D gene: TRBD1; clone size: -; J gene: TRBJ2-7; CDR3 DNA: TGCGCCAGCAGCTTCTGGGGGACAGGGTACGAGCAGTACTTC; CDR3 protein: CASSFWGTGYEQYF
V gene: TRBV7-3; D gene: -; clone size: -; J gene: TRBJ2-7; CDR3 DNA: TGTGCCAGCAGCTTAAGTAGCGGTGACGAGCAGTACTTC; CDR3 protein: CASSLSSGDEQYF
V gene: TRBV5-3; D gene: TRBD2; clone size: once; J gene: TRBJ2-7; CDR3 DNA: TGTGCCAGCCGGGTAGCGGGAGGATTTCTACCCTACGAGCAGTACTTC; CDR3 protein: CASRVAGGFLPYEQYF